The 14 T cell receptor beta chains presented below share a single source sample, sequenced in a study of blood T cell repertoires in COVID-19 (dated by TCRdb to 2018 to 2020). To prepare the library, the immunoSEQ multiplex PCR assay was applied. TCRdb stores this immuneACCESS table with in-frame sequences only. Part of the clones is absent; in the studies checked, under half of the shortfall reflects unresolved V genes, and no reason is known for the rest. Here the sample has approximately 70,000 clones; about 85% occur a single time. Of the sample, about 3.5% is held by the ten largest clones. The sequenced material came from peripheral blood. The receptors stem from a woman aged 45-65 years with COVID-19, enrolled during active disease.

The V gene is TRBV4-1, the J gene TRBJ2-2, with D maybe TRBD2 (6 bases). CDR3 length: 14 residues. Trimming stripped 1 base from V and 6 bases from J, with 9 bases between. CDR1 is MGHRA and CDR2 is YSYEKL in the germline V gene. CDR3 amino acids: CASSQVGGSGELFF. DNA of the CDR3: TGCGCCAGCAGCCAAGTGGGGGGATCCGGGGAGCTGTTTTTT.

The rearrangement links TRBV28 to TRBJ2-5; 7 bases map to TRBD2. The CDR3 contains 16 residues. The junction had 12 bases not matched to a gene; V was cut back by 6 bases and J by 2 bases. Germline V gives CDR1 MDHEN, CDR2 SYDVKM. The CDR3 sequence is CASRAATTSAQETQYF. The CDR3 DNA reads as TGTGCCAGCAGGGCGGCAACTACTAGCGCTCAAGAGACCCAGTACTTC.

The chain links TRBV28 to TRBJ1-5; 9 bases map to TRBD1. The CDR3 covers 15 residues. J was trimmed by 6 bases and V by 5 bases; bases with no gene match: 8. Germline V gives CDR1 MDHEN, CDR2 SYDVKM. CDR3 coding DNA: TGTGCCAGCAGTCTAATGGACAGGGGAAGTCAGCCCCAGCATTTT. This translates into CASSLMDRGSQPQHF.

The chain uses TRBV13 and TRBJ2-1, with a tentative D call TRBD1 (6 bases). V lost 8 bases to trimming and J lost 6 bases, with 8 bases between them. CDR3 length: 11 amino acids. Germline V gives CDR1 PRHDT, CDR2 FYEKMQ (reference sequence). As DNA, the CDR3 is TGTGCCAGCCAGGGGCGCAATGAGCAGTTCTTC. Translated, it gives CASQGRNEQFF. Variable domain in full (rest from reference TRBV13 and TRBJ2-1): AAGVIQSPRHLIKEKRETATLKCYPIPRHDTVYWYQQGPGQDPQFLISFYEKMQSDKGSIPDRFSAQQFSDYHSELNMSSLELGDSALYFCASQGRNEQFFGPGTRLTVL.

J is TRBJ2-1 and V is TRBV5-3; TRBD2 is a possible D gene (6 bases). TRBV5-3 is an ORF; its function is uncertain. The CDR3 has 14 residues. The V gene lost 7 bases and the J gene lost 3 bases, with 14 bases spanning the gap. For the CDR3, the DNA is TGTGCCAGATTGGGGCTAGCGATCTACAATGAGCAGTTCTTC. This codes for CARLGLAIYNEQFF.

This chain links TRBV6-1 with TRBJ1-4, with TRBD1 matching 7 bases. Unmatched junction bases numbered 5, after V lost 4 bases and J lost 0 bases. Germline V gene sequence: CDR1 MNHNS, CDR2 SASEGT. This CDR3 has 16 amino acids. This chain's CDR3 is CASSGGTVATNEKLFF. CDR3 nucleotide sequence: TGTGCCAGCAGTGGAGGGACAGTTGCAACTAATGAAAAACTGTTTTTT.

The chain joins TRBV5-1 to TRBJ2-2, with 7 bases aligning to TRBD1. V trimming: 4 bases; J trimming: 11 bases; junction bases outside the gene matches: 8. The CDR3 has 13 amino acids. Germline V gene sequence: CDR1 SGHRS, CDR2 YFSETQ. The CDR3 coding sequence is TGCGCCAGCAGCCCAGGGACAGCCGAAGAGCTGTTTTTT. This gives the protein CASSPGTAEELFF.

The chain is built from TRBV6-5 and TRBJ2-7, with 7 bases lining up with TRBD2. The CDR3 consists of 14 residues. V shed 6 bases, J shed 5 bases, and the junction held 10 bases outside the gene matches. The V gene's germline CDR1 is MNHEY and CDR2 SVGAGI. In DNA form, the CDR3 reads TGTGCCAGCAGGATGAGCGGGAATGTCGACGAGCAGTACTTC. Its translation: CASRMSGNVDEQYF.

This clone was counted between two and nine times. CDR3 sequence (DNA): TGCAGTGCTAGGCGGGGTGCTGAAGCTTTCTTT. Translating gives CSARRGAEAFF. The chain links TRBV20-1 to TRBJ1-1; D is unclear. CDR1 is DFQATT and CDR2 is SNEGSKA in the germline V gene (reference sequence). V was clipped by 3 bases and J by 6 bases, with 8 bases between them. This CDR3 has 11 residues.

V usage is TRBV12-3 or TRBV12-4 and J usage is TRBJ2-7; D gene ambiguous. The length of the CDR3 is 13 residues. V was cut by 6 bases and J by 2 bases, with 11 bases left in between. CDR3 nucleotide sequence: TGTGCCAGCAGCGTGGCTCCCCCCTACGAGCAGTACTTC. Residues: CASSVAPPYEQYF.

This clone has just a few counts. The chain recombines TRBV4-2 with TRBJ1-1; D remains unclear. From germline, CDR1 is LGHNA and CDR2 YNFKEQ. Trimming left V 1 base short and J 4 bases short, with 10 bases between. The CDR3 runs to 14 residues. The CDR3 DNA follows: TGTGCCAGCAGCCAAGTCTCCGGGAGCACTGAAGCTTTCTTT. Encoded protein: CASSQVSGSTEAFF.

The V call is TRBV3-1 (or the pseudogene TRBV3-2), the J call TRBJ2-2; 7 bases align to TRBD2. Germline values: CDR1 LGHDT, CDR2 YNNKEL (reference sequence). CDR3 length equals 15 residues. V was pared by 4 bases and J by 4 bases, with 6 bases of the junction left unmatched. CDR3 protein: CASSPGRTGTGELFF. For the CDR3, the DNA is TGTGCCAGCAGCCCCGGGAGGACGGGCACCGGGGAGCTGTTTTTT.

V usage is TRBV5-1 and J usage is TRBJ1-1, with D possibly being TRBD1 (5 bases). This CDR3 has 17 amino acids. CDR1 is SGHRS and CDR2 is YFSETQ in the germline V gene. Deletions cut 3 bases from V and 0 bases from J, with 18 bases between. CDR3 region: CASSWGVSGQLNTEAFF. CDR3 nucleotides: TGCGCCAGCAGCTGGGGGGTTAGTGGGCAGCTGAACACTGAAGCTTTCTTT.

This rearrangement joins TRBV28 to TRBJ1-4; D perhaps matches TRBD1 (6 bases). The CDR3 runs 18 residues. Germline V gene sequence: CDR1 MDHEN, CDR2 SYDVKM. Trimming pared 7 bases from V and 8 bases from J, leaving 29 bases between. As DNA, the CDR3 is TGTGCCAGCACCCCCTGGACGGGCTCTGGGGGCGTCGGGGAAAAACTGTTTTTT. Its translation is CASTPWTGSGGVGEKLFF.